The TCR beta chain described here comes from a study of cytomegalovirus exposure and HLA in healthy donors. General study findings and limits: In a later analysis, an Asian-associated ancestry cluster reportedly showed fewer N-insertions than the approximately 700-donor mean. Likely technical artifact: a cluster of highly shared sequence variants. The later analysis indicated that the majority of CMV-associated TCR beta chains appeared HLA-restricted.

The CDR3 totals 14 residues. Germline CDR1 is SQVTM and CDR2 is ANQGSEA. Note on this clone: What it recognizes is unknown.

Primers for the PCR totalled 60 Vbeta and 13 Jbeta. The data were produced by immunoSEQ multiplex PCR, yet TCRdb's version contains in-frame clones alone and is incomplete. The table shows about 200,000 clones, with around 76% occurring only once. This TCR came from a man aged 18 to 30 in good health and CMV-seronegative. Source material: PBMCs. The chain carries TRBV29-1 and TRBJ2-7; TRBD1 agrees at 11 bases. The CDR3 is CSAQGQGGLWEQYF. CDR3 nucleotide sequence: TGCAGTGCTCAGGGACAGGGGGGACTTTGGGAGCAGTACTTC.